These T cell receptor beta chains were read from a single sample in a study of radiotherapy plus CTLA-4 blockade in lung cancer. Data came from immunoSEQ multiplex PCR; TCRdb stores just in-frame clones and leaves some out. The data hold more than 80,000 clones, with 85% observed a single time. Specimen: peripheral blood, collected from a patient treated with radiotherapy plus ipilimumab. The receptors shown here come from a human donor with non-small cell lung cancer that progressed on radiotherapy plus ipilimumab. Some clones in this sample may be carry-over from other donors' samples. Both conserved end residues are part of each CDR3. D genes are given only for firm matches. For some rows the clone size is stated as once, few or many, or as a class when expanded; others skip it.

TGTGCCAGCAGCTTACAGCGAAACACAGATACGCAGTATTTT | CASSLQRNTDTQYF | NA | TRBJ2-3 | NA | TRBV7-2
TGTGCCAGCTCACCACCGAGGTTAACTAATGAAAAACTGTTTTTT | CASSPPRLTNEKLFF | NA | TRBJ1-4 | NA | TRBV18
TGTGCCAGCAGAGGGACAGTACAAGAGACCCAGTACTTC | CASRGTVQETQYF | TRBD1 | TRBJ2-5 | NA | TRBV28
TGTGCCAGCAGCTTAGTGGCTAGCGGGGGCCTCTCCTACGAGCAGTACTTC | CASSLVASGGLSYEQYF | TRBD2 | TRBJ2-7 | NA | TRBV7-2
TGCGCCAGCAGCTTGGGAGTGGTCAATGAGCAGTTCTTC | CASSLGVVNEQFF | NA | TRBJ2-1 | NA | TRBV5-1
TGTGCCAGCAGACGACAGAAGAACACTGAAGCTTTCTTT | CASRRQKNTEAFF | NA | TRBJ1-1 | NA | TRBV7-9
TGTGCCAGCAGCCCTTCGGCGGGACAGGGGACCTACAATGAGCAGTTCTTC | CASSPSAGQGTYNEQFF | TRBD1 | TRBJ2-1 | NA | TRBV11-1
TGTGCCAGCAGCCGATCGGGACAACCGAACACCGGGGAGCTGTTTTTT | CASSRSGQPNTGELFF | NA | TRBJ2-2 | NA | TRBV4-2
TGTGCCAGCAACCAACTAGGAAAGACTACCGAGCAGTACTTC | CASNQLGKTTEQYF | NA | TRBJ2-7 | NA | TRBV5-6
TGCGCCAGCAGCCATTTACAGGGGGCTAGCACAGATACGCAGTATTTT | CASSHLQGASTDTQYF | TRBD1 | TRBJ2-3 | few | TRBV4-3
TGTGCCTTTAAAAGGTCCCTAGGACTATACGAGCAGTACTTC | CAFKRSLGLYEQYF | NA | TRBJ2-7 | NA | TRBV2
TGTGCCAGCAGTGAAGCGCCACAGCCCCAGCATTTT | CASSEAPQPQHF | NA | TRBJ1-5 | few | TRBV2
TGTGCCAGCAGCGCCGACCTGTTGAGGGAGCAGTACTTC | CASSADLLREQYF | NA | TRBJ2-7 | NA | TRBV9
TGTGCCAGCAGCCAGCGGGGGGGGGAACTGGAGCAGTTCTTC | CASSQRGGELEQFF | TRBD2 | TRBJ2-1 | once | TRBV5-4
TGTGCCAGCAGTGGATGGTCAGGCCAAGAGACCCAGTACTTC | CASSGWSGQETQYF | NA | TRBJ2-5 | NA | TRBV27
TGTGCCAGCAGCAGGGACAGACGCTCCTACGAGCAGTACTTC | CASSRDRRSYEQYF | TRBD1 | TRBJ2-7 | NA | TRBV4-2
TGTGCCAGCAGGCGGGCGGCTCCTTCCTACGAGCAGTACTTC | CASRRAAPSYEQYF | NA | TRBJ2-7 | NA | TRBV6-5
TGTGCCAGCAGCCTCAAACTTTACACCGGGGAGCTGTTTTTT | CASSLKLYTGELFF | NA | TRBJ2-2 | NA | TRBV11-2
TGTGCCAGCAGCCACAGAAGGGTGACATCTCAAGAGACCCAGTACTTC | CASSHRRVTSQETQYF | NA | TRBJ2-5 | NA | TRBV5-5
TGTGCCAGCAGTCAACTCCCCTCAAACACTGAAGCTTTCTTT | CASSQLPSNTEAFF | NA | TRBJ1-1 | once | TRBV27
TGCGCCAGCAGCTACGGCTACGAGCAGTACTTC | CASSYGYEQYF | NA | TRBJ2-7 | NA | TRBV5-1
TGTGCCAGCAGCCCCGGTGGGGGACAGGGGATTTCACAACCCCAGCATTTT | CASSPGGGQGISQPQHF | TRBD1 | TRBJ1-5 | NA | TRBV7-2
TGTGCCAGCAGCTTAGGCGGGACAGGCCCTCAGACCCAGTACTTC | CASSLGGTGPQTQYF | TRBD1 | TRBJ2-5 | NA | TRBV11-3
TGTGCCAGCAGTTACCACGGTGGACTAGCGGGGAATGAGCAGTTCTTC | CASSYHGGLAGNEQFF | TRBD2 | TRBJ2-1 | NA | TRBV6-5
TGCGCCAGCAGCCAAGGTTCCGGGGGCACGGGTCTAGGCTCCTACAATGAGCAGTTCTTC | CASSQGSGGTGLGSYNEQFF | NA | TRBJ2-1 | NA | TRBV4-1
TGTGCCAGCCCGACCGGGTCCAGGGGCACCGGGGAGCTGTTTTTT | CASPTGSRGTGELFF | NA | TRBJ2-2 | few | TRBV7-9
TGTGCCAGCAGTTTATTAGGGATTTATAGCGGGGGAATAGATACGCAGTATTTT | CASSLLGIYSGGIDTQYF | TRBD2 | TRBJ2-3 | NA | TRBV28
TGTGCCAGCAGCTCAGGAAGCGACCCCAGCACAGATACGCAGTATTTT | CASSSGSDPSTDTQYF | NA | TRBJ2-3 | NA | TRBV7-3
TGTGCCAGCAGCACGGACGGATCCCTCAATCAGCCCCAGCATTTT | CASSTDGSLNQPQHF | NA | TRBJ1-5 | once | TRBV9
TGTGCCAGCAGCCCCGGCAGACAGTCCCGGGATACGCAGTATTTT | CASSPGRQSRDTQYF | NA | TRBJ2-3 | NA | TRBV11-2
TGCGCCAGCAGCTACCTCCGCACAGGGTACACCGGGGAGCTGTTTTTT | CASSYLRTGYTGELFF | NA | TRBJ2-2 | NA | TRBV5-1
TGTGCCAGCAGCTCGACAGGGGATTGGCAGCCCCAGCATTTT | CASSSTGDWQPQHF | TRBD1 | TRBJ1-5 | few | TRBV6-6
TGTGCCAGCAGCTTGCTCGACAGGAGCTATGGCTACACCTTC | CASSLLDRSYGYTF | NA | TRBJ1-2 | NA | TRBV5-6
TGTGCCAGCAGCTTAGTTGGTAACACCATATATTTT | CASSLVGNTIYF | NA | TRBJ1-3 | NA | TRBV7-2
TGTGCCAGCTGGGACAGCTCCTACGAGCAGTACTTC | CASWDSSYEQYF | TRBD1 | TRBJ2-7 | NA | TRBV28
TGTGCCAGCAGTACTCGGGGGGACTACCGCACAGATACGCAGTATTTT | CASSTRGDYRTDTQYF | TRBD2 | TRBJ2-3 | few | TRBV6-6
TGTGCCAGCAGGCCCCGGCGGGCCAACACTGAAGCTTTCTTT | CASRPRRANTEAFF | NA | TRBJ1-1 | NA | TRBV6-4
TGTGCCAGCAGCTCGGACAGGGGGCATGAGCAGTTCTTC | CASSSDRGHEQFF | TRBD1 | TRBJ2-1 | NA | TRBV7-6
TGTGCCACCAGCAGAGAGCGGCAGGGGGTCACTGAAGCTTTCTTT | CATSRERQGVTEAFF | TRBD1 | TRBJ1-1 | NA | TRBV15
TGTGCCAGCAGTATCGGACTAGCAGACAGGGAGCAGTACTTC | CASSIGLADREQYF | TRBD2 | TRBJ2-7 | NA | TRBV6-6
TGTGCCAGCAGTCATCGGGGTGCGGCTAATGAAAAACTGTTTTTT | CASSHRGAANEKLFF | NA | TRBJ1-4 | NA | TRBV6-5
TGTGCCAGCAGCGGGAGGAGACAGGGAACTGAAGCTTTCTTT | CASSGRRQGTEAFF | TRBD1 | TRBJ1-1 | NA | TRBV9
TGTGCCAGCAGCTTGGATCGGGGATTCACAGATACGCAGTATTTT | CASSLDRGFTDTQYF | NA | TRBJ2-3 | NA | TRBV5-4
TGCGCCAGCAGCTTCGGACAGGGTAACAATCAGCCCCAGCATTTT | CASSFGQGNNQPQHF | TRBD1 | TRBJ1-5 | NA | TRBV5-1
TGTGCCAGCAGCTTACACCCCGGGGAGCTGTTTTTT | CASSLHPGELFF | NA | TRBJ2-2 | NA | TRBV11-3
TGCGCCAGCAGCCAAATTATTGGAGACAATCAGCCCCAGCATTTT | CASSQIIGDNQPQHF | NA | TRBJ1-5 | once | TRBV4-3
TGTGCCAGCAGCTTAGGTGGGATAACGAACACTGAAGCTTTCTTT | CASSLGGITNTEAFF | NA | TRBJ1-1 | NA | TRBV7-6
TGTGCCAGCAGCGCACAGGGTTGGGGCACTGAAGCTTTCTTT | CASSAQGWGTEAFF | NA | TRBJ1-1 | NA | TRBV7-6
TGTGCCAGCTCTCCGGGACTAAGAGAGACCCAGTACTTC | CASSPGLRETQYF | TRBD2 | TRBJ2-5 | once | TRBV18
TGTGCCAGCAGTATTAGCGGGGACCACAATGAGCAGTTCTTC | CASSISGDHNEQFF | TRBD2 | TRBJ2-1 | NA | TRBV6-4
TGCGCCAGCAGCGAGTACAGCAATCAGCCCCAGCATTTT | CASSEYSNQPQHF | NA | TRBJ1-5 | once | TRBV5-1
TGTGCCAGCAGCTCCGAGGGATCCTACGAGCAGTACTTC | CASSSEGSYEQYF | NA | TRBJ2-7 | few | TRBV6-5